Shown below are 7 T cell receptor beta chains from a single sample sequenced in a study of T cells in Graves' hyperthyroidism and ophthalmopathy. Researchers took RNA transcripts and amplified the TCR beta CDR3 regions from them. Researchers ran a first-round RT-PCR on the TCR CDR3 using the HTBI primer set. MiXCR, run by TCRdb on the multiplex PCR reads, gives a single entry per CDR3 protein. The table records about 540,000 distinct CDR3 sequences, around 45% of them present only once. Sequenced sample: peripheral blood or thyroid tissue (not recorded which). These receptors were taken from a woman aged 18-29 years with Graves' hyperthyroidism.

This clonotype has just one count. The rearrangement joins TRBV10-3 to TRBJ2-2; 7 bases map to TRBD2. Germline V CDR1 and CDR2: ENHRY, SYGVKD. Losses at the gene ends were 10 bases for V and 1 base for J; bases not matched to a gene: 9. The CDR3 sequence is 15 residues long. CDR3 region: CASREAGWNTGELFF. The CDR3 DNA follows: TGTGCCAGCAGGGAAGCGGGATGGAACACCGGGGAGCTGTTTTTT.

The rearrangement joins TRBV9 to TRBJ2-7, with 8 nucleotides matching TRBD1. V gave up 4 bases and J gave up 5 bases; unmatched junction bases: 8. Per germline, CDR1 SGDLS and CDR2 YYNGEE. The CDR3 is 14 amino acids. In DNA, the CDR3 is TGTGCCAGCAGCCCCGCCTACAGGGGGGACGAGCAGTACTTC. Encoded protein: CASSPAYRGDEQYF.

The sample holds a few counts of this clonotype. CDR3 sequence reads: CASSFSGLPYEQYF. CDR3 DNA: TGTGCCAGCAGTTTTAGCGGGTTGCCCTACGAGCAGTACTTC. V gene TRBV7-2 combines with J gene TRBJ2-7; TRBD2 matches 7 bases. The ends lost 6 bases at V and 2 bases at J; junction bases unmatched: 7. Per germline, CDR1 SGHTA and CDR2 FQGNSA. This CDR3 has 14 residues.

The chain links TRBV2 to TRBJ2-2; D uncertain. This CDR3 has 14 amino acids. Germline V gene sequence: CDR1 SNHLY, CDR2 FYNNEI. Trimming took 5 bases from V and 5 from J, leaving 12 bases between them. The CDR3 is CASSSDGETGELFF. CDR3 nucleotide sequence: TGTGCCAGCAGTTCCGACGGAGAAACCGGGGAGCTGTTTTTT.

This clonotype was detected ten times or more. This rearrangement joins TRBV20-1 to TRBJ1-2, with TRBD1 matching 8 bases. Germline assignment: CDR1 DFQATT and CDR2 SNEGSKA (reference sequence). The CDR3 has 12 residues. Germline trimming cut 6 bases from V and 4 bases from J; bases unmatched to any gene: 4. The CDR3 DNA sequence: TGCAGTGCCAGGACAGGGACCTATGGCTACACCTTC. It codes for CSARTGTYGYTF.

V and J are TRBV7-9 and TRBJ2-7, with a possible D match to TRBD2 (6 bases). Between the trimmed V and J ends, which lost 4 bases and 4 bases, there was a span of 17 bases. Germline V CDR1 and CDR2: SEHNR, FQNEAQ (reference sequence). This CDR3 contains 15 residues. The CDR3 DNA follows: TGTGCCAGCAGCTCCCTACCGGGACTTACGTACGAGCAGTACTTC. Amino acid sequence: CASSSLPGLTYEQYF.

The genes are TRBV27 and TRBJ1-2; D ambiguous. This CDR3 is built from 12 residues. With 8 bases removed from V and 4 bases from J, the gap between germline ends came to 11 bases. Germline CDR1 reads MNHEY; CDR2 reads SMNVEV (reference sequence). CDR3: CASGFTPYGYTF. The CDR3 DNA reads as TGTGCCAGCGGGTTCACACCCTATGGCTACACCTTC.